This TCR beta chain was profiled in a study of blood T cells in healthy people across ages (dated by TCRdb to the mid-2010s). As for the study more broadly: In model experiments, template switching captured roughly one uniquely barcoded TCR beta cDNA molecule for every two T cells. Age-related changes in TCR beta repertoire diversity were measured in the study by deep sequencing normalized with unique cDNA molecular identifiers. The donors were divided into four age groups: young (average around 17 years), middle-aged (around 41), aged (about 61) and long-lived (around 80). To avoid experimental bias, donors of different ages were distributed randomly across sequencing lanes. Two additional independent replicas of 1 million unique cDNA reads from the same blood draw were analyzed for two donors (one aged 18 to 29 and one aged 80 or older). Study-wide conclusions, independent of this receptor: Because profiling used bulk unsorted PBMCs, naive and antigen-experienced compartments could not be compared conclusively. Total diversity estimates from one million sequenced T cells were considered lower bounds and underestimates. Observed TCR beta diversity per million T cells fell roughly linearly with age, and a significant reduction was already apparent by age about 38. Because donor CMV infection status was unknown, age-related changes in expanded clonotypes were potentially confounded. Compared with the aged group, more naive CD4+ T cells, fewer expanded clones and increased TCR diversity were shown by the long-lived group, suggesting age selection. The percentage of naive T cells measured by flow cytometry correlated strongly with observed TCR beta diversity.

Libraries were prepared through 5' RACE. Sequencing was carried out with an Illumina HiSeq 2500. A second about 7 to 12 cycle PCR used a sample-barcoded 5' primer and a J-beta primer mix. A unique molecular identifier was introduced onto each TCR beta cDNA molecule by a template-switch 5' adaptor carrying 12 random nucleotides. Each sample yielded at least 3 million CDR3-containing paired-end reads. All of the RNA was converted into first-strand cDNA using the Mint cDNA synthesis kit, with a TRBC-specific oligonucleotide serving as the primer. All cDNA was treated with uracil-DNA glycosylase and then went through a first 18-cycle PCR with the universal primers M1SS and BC2_uni_R. The paper's processing steps were these. For normalization, 1 million high-quality reads were randomly selected from each sample, with every read carrying a distinct molecular identifier. Reads with shared molecular identifiers were discarded instead of being binned into consensus sequences. CDR3 identification, clonotype clustering and error correction used MiTCR with a Q25 quality threshold and the strictest error-elimination algorithm. A nonparametric unseen species model using Euler transformation provided a lower-bound estimate of total TCR beta diversity. TCRdb reran the public reads through fastp at Q25 and MiXCR, keeping productive beta chains. CDR3 protein duplicates are merged, each entry listing the most common genes and DNA. These V and J calls derive from TCRdb rather than the authors' analysis. This sample gives 650,000 to 1,000,000 distinct CDR3 sequences in total; under 40% of them show up just once. 10% to 15% of the sample belongs to the ten largest clones.

About this clonotype itself: Its specific antigen is unknown. Per-base quality was not reported, and no clone a single base away is much larger than it.

The CDR3 covers 18 residues, taking in both the cysteine and the phenylalanine. Only the CDR3 DNA stays, 54 bases, in frame from base 1. V is pared back by 5 bases and J by 1 base, with 22 bases lying between the germline termini. The germline V gene (reference sequence) specifies SEHNR as CDR1 and FQNEAQ as CDR2. Systemically healthy Caucasian individuals from Russia, 39 in total and aged about 6 to 95 years, were included as donors. About 10 milliliters of peripheral blood were drawn from each donor into EDTA-treated Vacutainer tubes. Ficoll-Paque density-gradient centrifugation was used to isolate PBMCs, with at least 6.5 million obtained per sample. Total RNA, at least 6 micrograms per sample, was extracted from PBMCs with Trizol reagent. For every donor, flow cytometry on a PBMC aliquot measured the percentage of naive CD45RAhigh/CD27high T cells.

Rearrangement joined TRBV7-9 to TRBJ2-3; possibly the D gene is TRBD1, per 6 matching bases. The sample consisted of blood. The TCR sequence derives from a man in his late teens or twenties in good health. The DNA sequence follows: TGTGCCAGCAGCCGCCCCACCGGGACATTCGGGGGCACAGATACGCAGTATTTT. Translated, this gives CASSRPTGTFGGTDTQYF.